What follows is one T cell receptor beta chain and its context. This specimen comes from a study of blood T cell repertoires in COVID-19. Overall study context: T cells, B-cell-depleted T cells, or PBMCs provided the cDNA or gDNA that served as material.

Under the authors' procedure: Estimation of nucleated cell counts was performed using reference gene primer amplification. TCRdb keeps only in-frame clones here, not all; method: immunoSEQ multiplex PCR. V and J calls plus clone size are reproduced from that table; the DNA served to infer D and trimming. Of approximately 60,000 clones detected, about nine tenths appear once; the ten largest clones hold approximately 3%. This clonotype originated in a man aged 50 to 59 with active COVID-19. Source material: peripheral blood.

The CDR3 DNA follows: TGTGCCAGCAGCCCCGACTTCCGAGGGACTGAAGCTTTCTTT. It codes for CASSPDFRGTEAFF. The chain has TRBV13 and TRBJ1-1; D uncertain. Germline V gene data show CDR1 as PRHDT and CDR2 as FYEKMQ (reference sequence). Trimming removed 5 bases from V and 5 bases from J, with 15 bases in between. The CDR3 is made up of 14 amino acids. Variable domain in full (rest from reference TRBV13 and TRBJ1-1): AAGVIQSPRHLIKEKRETATLKCYPIPRHDTVYWYQQGPGQDPQFLISFYEKMQSDKGSIPDRFSAQQFSDYHSELNMSSLELGDSALYFCASSPDFRGTEAFFGQGTRLTVV.